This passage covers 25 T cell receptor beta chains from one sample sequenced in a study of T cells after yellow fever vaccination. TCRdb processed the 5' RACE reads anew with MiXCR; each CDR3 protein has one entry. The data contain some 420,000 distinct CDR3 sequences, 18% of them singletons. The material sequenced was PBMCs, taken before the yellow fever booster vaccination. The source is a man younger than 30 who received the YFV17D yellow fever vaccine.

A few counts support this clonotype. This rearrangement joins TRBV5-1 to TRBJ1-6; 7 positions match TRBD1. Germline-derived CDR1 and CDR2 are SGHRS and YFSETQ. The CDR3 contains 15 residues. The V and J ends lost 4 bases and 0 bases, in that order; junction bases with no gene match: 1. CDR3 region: CASSGDSSYNSPLHF. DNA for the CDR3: TGCGCCAGCAGCGGGGACAGCTCCTATAATTCACCCCTCCACTTT.

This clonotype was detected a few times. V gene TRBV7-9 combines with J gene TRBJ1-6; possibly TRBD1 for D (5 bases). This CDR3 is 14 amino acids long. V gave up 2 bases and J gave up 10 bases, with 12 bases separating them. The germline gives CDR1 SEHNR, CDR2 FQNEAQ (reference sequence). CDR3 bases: TGTGCCAGCAGCTTACGGGGGATTGGATCACCCCTCCACTTT. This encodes CASSLRGIGSPLHF. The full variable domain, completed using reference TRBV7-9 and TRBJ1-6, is DTGVSQNPRHKITKRGQNVTFRCDPISEHNRLYWYRQTLGQGPEFLTYFQNEAQLEKSRLLSDRFSAERPKGSFSTLEIQRTEQGDSAMYLCASSLRGIGSPLHFGNGTRLTVT.

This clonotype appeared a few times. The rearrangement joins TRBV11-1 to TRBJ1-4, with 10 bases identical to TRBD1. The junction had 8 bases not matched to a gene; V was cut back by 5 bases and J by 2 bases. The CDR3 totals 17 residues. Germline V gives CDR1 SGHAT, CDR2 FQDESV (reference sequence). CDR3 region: CASSPPGQGITNEKLFF. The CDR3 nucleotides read TGTGCCAGCAGCCCGCCGGGACAGGGGATTACTAATGAAAAACTGTTTTTT.

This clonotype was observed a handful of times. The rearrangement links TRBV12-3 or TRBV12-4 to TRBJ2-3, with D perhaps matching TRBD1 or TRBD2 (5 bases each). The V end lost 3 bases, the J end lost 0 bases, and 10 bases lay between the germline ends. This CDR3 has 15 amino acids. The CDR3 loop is CASSLGRTSTDTQYF. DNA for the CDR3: TGTGCCAGCAGTTTGGGACGGACTAGCACAGATACGCAGTATTTT.

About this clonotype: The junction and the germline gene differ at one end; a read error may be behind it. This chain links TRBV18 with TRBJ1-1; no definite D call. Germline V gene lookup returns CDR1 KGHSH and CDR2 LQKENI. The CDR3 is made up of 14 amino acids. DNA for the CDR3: TGTGCCGGCTCTCCGGCGGGCAGTAACACTGAAGCTTTCTTT. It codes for CAGSPAGSNTEAFF.

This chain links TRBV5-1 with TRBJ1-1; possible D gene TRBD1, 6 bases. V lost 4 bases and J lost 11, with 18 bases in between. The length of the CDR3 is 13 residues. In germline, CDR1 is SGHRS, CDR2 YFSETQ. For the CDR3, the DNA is TGCGCCAGCAGCACCAAGACAGGCTCGAGGGCTTTCTTT. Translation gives CASSTKTGSRAFF. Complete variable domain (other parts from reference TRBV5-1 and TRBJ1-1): KAGVTQTPRYLIKTRGQQVTLSCSPISGHRSVSWYQQTPGQGLQFLFEYFSETQRNKGNFPGRFSGRQFSNSRSEMNVSTLELGDSALYLCASSTKTGSRAFFGQGTRLTVV.

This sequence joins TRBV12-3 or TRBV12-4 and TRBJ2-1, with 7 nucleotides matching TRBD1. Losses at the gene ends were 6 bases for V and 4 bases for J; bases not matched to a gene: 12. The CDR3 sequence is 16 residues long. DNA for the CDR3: TGTGCCAGCAGCGAGGTAGGGGGCAACGGGTACAATGAGCAGTTCTTC. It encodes CASSEVGGNGYNEQFF.

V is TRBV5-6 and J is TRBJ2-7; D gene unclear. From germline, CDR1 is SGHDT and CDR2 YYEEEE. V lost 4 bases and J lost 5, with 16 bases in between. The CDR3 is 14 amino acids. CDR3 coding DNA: TGTGCCAGCAGCCTGCCCCCGCTGGGCGACGAGCAGTACGTC. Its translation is CASSLPPLGDEQYV.

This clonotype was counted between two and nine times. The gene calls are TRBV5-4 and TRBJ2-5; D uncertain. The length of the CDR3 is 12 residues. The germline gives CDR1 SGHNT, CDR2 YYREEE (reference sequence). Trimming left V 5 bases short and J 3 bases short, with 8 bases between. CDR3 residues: CASSFPEETQYF. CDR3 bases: TGTGCCAGCAGTTTCCCGGAAGAGACCCAGTACTTC.

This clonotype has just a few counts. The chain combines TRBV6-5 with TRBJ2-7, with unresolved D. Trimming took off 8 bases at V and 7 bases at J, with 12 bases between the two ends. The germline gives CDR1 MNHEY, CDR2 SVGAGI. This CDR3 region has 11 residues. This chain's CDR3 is CASGDNFEQYF. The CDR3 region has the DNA TGTGCCAGCGGGGATAATTTTGAGCAGTACTTC.

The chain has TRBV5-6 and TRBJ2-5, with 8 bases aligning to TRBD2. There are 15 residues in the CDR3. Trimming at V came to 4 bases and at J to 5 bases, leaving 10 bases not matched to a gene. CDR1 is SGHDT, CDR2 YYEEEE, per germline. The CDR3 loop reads CASSIRGGLGETQYF. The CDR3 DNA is TGTGCCAGCAGCATCCGGGGGGGCCTTGGCGAGACCCAGTACTTC.

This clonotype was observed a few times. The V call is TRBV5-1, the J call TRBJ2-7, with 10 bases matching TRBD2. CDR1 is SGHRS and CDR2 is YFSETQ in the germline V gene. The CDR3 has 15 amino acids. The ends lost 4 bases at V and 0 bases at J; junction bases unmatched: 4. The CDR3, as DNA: TGCGCCAGCAGCGCCCAGCGGGGGGGCTCCTACGAGCAGTACTTC. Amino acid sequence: CASSAQRGGSYEQYF.

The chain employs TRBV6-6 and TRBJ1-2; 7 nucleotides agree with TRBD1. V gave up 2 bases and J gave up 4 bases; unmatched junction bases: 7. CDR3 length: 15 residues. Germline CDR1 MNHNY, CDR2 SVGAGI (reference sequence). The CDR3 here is CASSYPSTGIYGYTF. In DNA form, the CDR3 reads TGTGCCAGCAGTTACCCTTCGACAGGGATCTATGGCTACACCTTC.

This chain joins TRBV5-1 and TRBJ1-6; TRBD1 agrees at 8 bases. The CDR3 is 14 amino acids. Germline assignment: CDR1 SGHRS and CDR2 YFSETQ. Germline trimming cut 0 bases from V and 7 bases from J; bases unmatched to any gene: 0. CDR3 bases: TGCGCCAGCAGCTTGGGGGACAGGAATTCACCCCTCCACTTT. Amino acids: CASSLGDRNSPLHF.

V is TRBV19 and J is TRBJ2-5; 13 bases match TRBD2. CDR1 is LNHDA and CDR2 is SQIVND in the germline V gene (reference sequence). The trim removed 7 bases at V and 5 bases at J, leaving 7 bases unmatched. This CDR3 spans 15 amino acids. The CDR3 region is CASTPGLAGWETQYF. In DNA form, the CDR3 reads TGTGCCAGTACTCCGGGACTAGCGGGGTGGGAGACCCAGTACTTC.

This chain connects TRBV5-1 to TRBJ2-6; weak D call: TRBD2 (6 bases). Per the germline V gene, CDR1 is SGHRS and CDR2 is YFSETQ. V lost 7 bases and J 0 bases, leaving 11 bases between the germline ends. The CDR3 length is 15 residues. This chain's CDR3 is CASASGGSGANVLTF. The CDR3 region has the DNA TGCGCCAGCGCGTCCGGGGGCTCTGGGGCCAACGTCCTGACTTTC. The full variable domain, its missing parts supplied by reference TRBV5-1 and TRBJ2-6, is KAGVTQTPRYLIKTRGQQVTLSCSPISGHRSVSWYQQTPGQGLQFLFEYFSETQRNKGNFPGRFSGRQFSNSRSEMNVSTLELGDSALYLCASASGGSGANVLTFGAGSRLTVL.

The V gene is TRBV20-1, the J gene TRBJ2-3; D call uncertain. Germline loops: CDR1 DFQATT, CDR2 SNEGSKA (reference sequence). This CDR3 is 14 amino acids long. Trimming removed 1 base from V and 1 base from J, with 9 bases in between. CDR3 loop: CSARVGDGTDTQYF. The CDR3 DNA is TGCAGTGCTAGAGTAGGCGACGGCACAGATACGCAGTATTTT.

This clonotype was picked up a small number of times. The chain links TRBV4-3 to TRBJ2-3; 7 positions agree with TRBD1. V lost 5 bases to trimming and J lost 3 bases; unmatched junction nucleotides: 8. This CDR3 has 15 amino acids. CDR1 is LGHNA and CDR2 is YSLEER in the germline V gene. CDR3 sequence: CASSVTGVPTDTQYF. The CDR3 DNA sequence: TGCGCCAGCAGCGTTACAGGGGTTCCAACAGATACGCAGTATTTT.

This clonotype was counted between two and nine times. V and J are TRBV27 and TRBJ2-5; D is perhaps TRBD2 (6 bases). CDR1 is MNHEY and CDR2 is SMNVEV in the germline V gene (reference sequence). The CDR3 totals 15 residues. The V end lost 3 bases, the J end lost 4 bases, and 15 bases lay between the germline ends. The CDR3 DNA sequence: TGTGCCAGCAGTTTGAAGGGGAGGACCCGAGAGACCCAGTACTTC. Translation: CASSLKGRTRETQYF.

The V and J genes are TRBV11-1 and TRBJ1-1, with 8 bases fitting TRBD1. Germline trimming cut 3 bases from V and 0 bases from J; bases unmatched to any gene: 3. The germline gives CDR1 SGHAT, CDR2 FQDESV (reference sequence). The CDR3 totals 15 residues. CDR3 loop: CASSFAGGLNTEAFF. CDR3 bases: TGTGCCAGCAGCTTTGCAGGGGGCCTGAACACTGAAGCTTTCTTT.

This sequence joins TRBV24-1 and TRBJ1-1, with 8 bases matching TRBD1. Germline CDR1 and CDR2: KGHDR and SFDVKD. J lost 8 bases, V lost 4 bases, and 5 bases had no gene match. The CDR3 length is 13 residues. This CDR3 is CATSDPDRGEAFF. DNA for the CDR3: TGTGCCACCAGTGACCCAGACAGGGGAGAAGCTTTCTTT.

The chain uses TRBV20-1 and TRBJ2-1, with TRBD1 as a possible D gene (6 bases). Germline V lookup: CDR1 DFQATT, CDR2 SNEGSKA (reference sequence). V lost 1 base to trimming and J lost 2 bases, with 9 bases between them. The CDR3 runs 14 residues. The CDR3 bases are TGCAGTGCTAGAGGGGACATTCCCTACAATGAGCAGTTCTTC. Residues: CSARGDIPYNEQFF.

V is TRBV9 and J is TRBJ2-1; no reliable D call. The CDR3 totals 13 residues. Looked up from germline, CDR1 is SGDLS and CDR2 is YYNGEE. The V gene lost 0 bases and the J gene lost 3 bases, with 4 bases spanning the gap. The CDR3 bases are TGTGCCAGCAGCGTAGGGTTCTACAATGAGCAGTTCTTC. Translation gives CASSVGFYNEQFF.

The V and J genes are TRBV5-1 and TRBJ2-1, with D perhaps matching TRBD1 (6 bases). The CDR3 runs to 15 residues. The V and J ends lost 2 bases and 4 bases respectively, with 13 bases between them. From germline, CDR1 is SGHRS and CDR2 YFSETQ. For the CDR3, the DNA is TGCGCCAGCAGCTTCACTCAGGGGCTTTACAATGAGCAGTTCTTC. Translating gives CASSFTQGLYNEQFF.

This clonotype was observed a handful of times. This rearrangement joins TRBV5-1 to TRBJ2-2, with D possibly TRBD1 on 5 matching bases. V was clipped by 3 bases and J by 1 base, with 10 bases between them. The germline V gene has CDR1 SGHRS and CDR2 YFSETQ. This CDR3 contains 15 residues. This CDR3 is CASSWNTGNTGELFF. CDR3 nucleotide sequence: TGCGCCAGCAGCTGGAACACAGGGAACACCGGGGAGCTGTTTTTT. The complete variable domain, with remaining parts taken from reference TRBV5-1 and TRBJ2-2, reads KAGVTQTPRYLIKTRGQQVTLSCSPISGHRSVSWYQQTPGQGLQFLFEYFSETQRNKGNFPGRFSGRQFSNSRSEMNVSTLELGDSALYLCASSWNTGNTGELFFGEGSRLTVL.